What follows are 14 T cell receptor beta chains derived from one specimen sequenced in a study of beta chain features in type 1 diabetes. The investigators reverse transcribed all of the isolated RNA, so they sequenced expressed TCRB transcripts. Method: immunoSEQ multiplex PCR; TCRdb's copy keeps in-frame clones and lacks some. The data show a few hundred thousand clones, with 11% seen just once and just over 0.015% held by the top ten. Sequencing used naive CD4+ T cells from blood. The receptors were gathered from a woman in her twenties or thirties in good health.

The sample holds a few counts of this clone. The rearrangement links TRBV19 to TRBJ2-1; perhaps TRBD2 as D (6 bases). Germline CDR1 LNHDA, CDR2 SQIVND (reference sequence). This CDR3 contains 13 residues. Trimming removed 10 bases at V and 5 bases at J, with 15 bases between. DNA for the CDR3: TGTGCCACAAAAAGACTAGATAACAATGAGCAGTTCTTC. This gives the protein CATKRLDNNEQFF.

The CDR3 coding sequence is TGCAGCGTTGAAGATGTGTGGGGGCGAGACTATGGCTACACCTTC. This encodes CSVEDVWGRDYGYTF. The rearrangement uses TRBV29-1 and TRBJ1-2; D might be TRBD1 (6 bases). This CDR3 is built from 15 residues. V gave up 0 bases and J gave up 3 bases, with 14 bases separating them. Germline V gene sequence: CDR1 SQVTM, CDR2 ANQGSEA.

A few counts support this clone. V is TRBV27 and J is TRBJ2-6; D remains ambiguous. CDR3 size: 15 residues. Germline values: CDR1 MNHEY, CDR2 SMNVEV (reference sequence). V was clipped by 5 bases and J by 3 bases, with 11 bases between them. DNA of the CDR3: TGTGCCAGCAGTCCCACGAAGCTTGGGGCCAACGTCCTGACTTTC. It is translated as CASSPTKLGANVLTF.

The chain has TRBV11-1 and TRBJ2-2; TRBD2 aligns across 12 bases. Germline V gene data show CDR1 as SGHAT and CDR2 as FQDESV (reference sequence). Trimming removed 4 bases from V and 6 bases from J; junction bases left unmatched: 3. The CDR3 spans 15 residues. In DNA, the CDR3 is TGTGCCAGCAGCTCCCGACTAGCGGGAGCCGGGGAGCTGTTTTTT. Amino acid sequence: CASSSRLAGAGELFF. Drawing the rest from reference TRBV11-1 and TRBJ2-2, the complete variable domain is EAEVAQSPRYKITEKSQAVAFWCDPISGHATLYWYRQILGQGPELLVQFQDESVVDDSQLPKDRFSAERLKGVDSTLKIQPAELGDSAMYLCASSSRLAGAGELFFGEGSRLTVL.

This clone was seen only a few times. The chain is built from TRBV7-9 and TRBJ1-1, with a tentative D call TRBD1 (6 bases). This CDR3 comprises 14 residues. V lost 5 bases and J 3 bases, leaving 13 bases between the germline ends. CDR1 SEHNR and CDR2 FQNEAQ come from the germline V gene (reference sequence). The CDR3 sequence is CASSTNRVDTEAFF. The CDR3 nucleotides are TGTGCCAGCAGCACAAACAGGGTCGACACTGAAGCTTTCTTT.

This clone showed up just a few times. The V gene is TRBV5-4, the J gene TRBJ2-6; tentative D call: TRBD2 (5 bases). Germline loops: CDR1 SGHNT, CDR2 YYREEE (reference sequence). Trimming took 6 bases from V and 0 from J, leaving 13 bases between them. This CDR3 is built from 16 residues. The CDR3 coding sequence is TGTGCCAGCACCAGCACTGCGGGCTCTGGGGCCAACGTCCTGACTTTC. Translated, it gives CASTSTAGSGANVLTF.

This clone appeared a few times. The genes are TRBV7-2 and TRBJ2-7; a weak D match, TRBD1 (6 bases). Germline V gene lookup returns CDR1 SGHTA and CDR2 FQGNSA. The CDR3 runs 14 residues. The V end lost 4 bases, the J end lost 0 bases, and 10 bases lay between the germline ends. In nucleotides, the CDR3 is TGTGCCAGCAGCTCCCCGGACAGCTCCTACGAGCAGTACTTC. Protein: CASSSPDSSYEQYF.

CDR3 protein: CASSPPTELAKNIQYF. DNA for the CDR3: TGTGCCAGCTCACCGCCGACAGAACTAGCCAAAAACATTCAGTACTTC. The chain couples TRBV18 to TRBJ2-4; the D gene is possibly TRBD1 (5 bases). Germline CDR1 KGHSH, CDR2 LQKENI. V was cut by 3 bases and J by 0 bases, with 12 bases left in between. This CDR3 is 16 amino acids long.

The V call is TRBV7-2, the J call TRBJ2-5; D not resolved. This CDR3 contains 14 residues. V lost 0 bases, J lost 0 bases, and 5 bases lay in between. From germline, CDR1 is SGHTA and CDR2 FQGNSA. This CDR3 reads CASSLARYQETQYF. Written as DNA, the CDR3 is TGTGCCAGCAGCTTAGCGCGGTACCAAGAGACCCAGTACTTC.

This rearrangement joins TRBV4-3 to TRBJ1-2, with TRBD1 matching 7 bases. V lost 0 bases to trimming and J lost 5 bases; unmatched junction nucleotides: 6. Germline V gene lookup returns CDR1 LGHNA and CDR2 YSLEER. CDR3 length: 15 residues. The CDR3 here is CASSQDQGEWYGYTF. CDR3 nucleotides: TGCGCCAGCAGCCAAGATCAGGGGGAGTGGTATGGCTACACCTTC.

The chain uses TRBV4-3 and TRBJ2-7; 7 bases are a match to TRBD1. Germline loops: CDR1 LGHNA, CDR2 YSLEER. The CDR3 runs to 14 residues. V lost 4 bases to trimming and J lost 3 bases; unmatched junction nucleotides: 6. The CDR3 DNA sequence: TGCGCCAGCAGCCGCCGGGACAGAGACTACGAGCAGTACTTC. Its protein product is CASSRRDRDYEQYF.

The V gene is TRBV5-4, the J gene TRBJ2-7; 7 bases agree with TRBD2. Germline trimming cut 4 bases from V and 3 bases from J; bases unmatched to any gene: 16. Per germline, CDR1 SGHNT and CDR2 YYREEE (reference sequence). The CDR3 runs 17 residues. Written as DNA, the CDR3 is TGTGCCAGCAGCCCCCAACTAGCGCCGGGCCCCGACTACGAGCAGTACTTC. Its protein product is CASSPQLAPGPDYEQYF.

In this sample, this clone turned up a few times. The chain joins TRBV9 to TRBJ2-7; D is perhaps TRBD1 (6 bases). V was clipped by 0 bases and J by 2 bases, with 15 bases between them. This CDR3 is built from 16 residues. CDR1 and CDR2 from the germline V gene are SGDLS and YYNGEE. This CDR3 reads CASSVVPGASTYEQYF. The CDR3 DNA is TGTGCCAGCAGCGTAGTTCCAGGGGCGAGTACCTACGAGCAGTACTTC.

This sequence joins TRBV2 and TRBJ2-1; TRBD2 matches 12 bases. From germline, CDR1 is SNHLY and CDR2 FYNNEI. V shed 4 bases and J 6 bases; nucleotides not matched to a gene: 1. The CDR3 sequence is 14 residues long. CDR3 in amino acids: CASSGLAGVNEQFF. DNA of the CDR3: TGTGCCAGCAGTGGACTAGCGGGAGTCAATGAGCAGTTCTTC.